What follows are 7 T cell receptor beta chains derived from one specimen sequenced in a study of cytomegalovirus exposure and HLA in healthy donors listed by TCRdb under 2017. Receptor amplification or capture employed the immunoSEQ multiplex PCR assay. For the multiplex PCR, a mixture combining 60 forward primers for TCR Vbeta segments and 13 reverse primers for TCR Jbeta segments was used. The table was pulled from immuneACCESS by TCRdb, which kept in-frame rearrangements only. Such tables lose some clones; where checked, under half of the loss comes from unresolved V genes, and the rest has no known cause. A total of about 160,000 clones appear in this sample, 60% to 80% of them only once. The ten most abundant clones make up more than 3.5% of the sample. The sequencing sample was made of PBMCs. The receptors were gathered from a man aged 30 to 45 in good health and CMV-seropositive.

V usage is TRBV30 and J usage is TRBJ2-5, with D perhaps TRBD2 (6 bases). CDR3 length equals 14 residues. Germline V gene data show CDR1 as GTSNPN and CDR2 as SVGIG (reference sequence). Trimming removed 0 bases from V and 1 base from J, with 9 bases in between. Written as DNA, the CDR3 is TGTGCCTGGAGTGTAAACGGGGGCCAAGAGACCCAGTACTTC. Amino acids: CAWSVNGGQETQYF.

This clone was seen only a few times. The chain couples TRBV25-1 to TRBJ1-4; unclear D gene. Germline CDR1 is MGHDK and CDR2 is SYGVNS. The CDR3 has 16 residues. With 1 base removed from V and 6 bases from J, the gap between germline ends came to 15 bases. Written as DNA, the CDR3 is TGTGCCAGCAGTGAATTCCAAGATCCACGGTATGAAAAACTGTTTTTT. It codes for CASSEFQDPRYEKLFF.

This clone was counted a few times. The chain is built from TRBV9 and TRBJ1-1; D ambiguous. The CDR3 is 13 amino acids. V gave up 4 bases and J gave up 1 base, with 8 bases separating them. Germline V gives CDR1 SGDLS, CDR2 YYNGEE. The CDR3 loop reads CASSPYPNTEAFF. Written as DNA, the CDR3 is TGTGCCAGCAGCCCCTACCCGAACACTGAAGCTTTCTTT.

The rearrangement joins TRBV7-6 to TRBJ2-6; 9 positions match TRBD1. The CDR3 consists of 18 residues. V lost 7 bases and J lost 2; bases outside the gene matches: 12. From germline, CDR1 is SGHVS and CDR2 FNYEAQ. CDR3 in amino acids: CASTKRGQGKAGANVLTF. CDR3 in DNA: TGTGCCAGCACCAAACGGGGACAGGGCAAAGCTGGGGCCAACGTCCTGACTTTC.

This clone was found once. The DNA of the CDR3 is TGTGCCAGCAGTTTATCGGGAGGGTCCTCTGAAGCTTTCTTT. Protein: CASSLSGGSSEAFF. V gene TRBV27 combines with J gene TRBJ1-1; D remains ambiguous. Germline CDR1 MNHEY, CDR2 SMNVEV (reference sequence). V lost 0 bases to trimming and J lost 6 bases, with 11 bases between them. This CDR3 region has 14 residues.

This chain links TRBV5-1 with TRBJ2-3; 7 nucleotides align to TRBD1. There are 15 residues in the CDR3. In germline, CDR1 is SGHRS, CDR2 YFSETQ. The J segment lost 2 bases and the V segment lost 1 base, leaving 4 bases of the junction unmatched. The DNA of the CDR3 is TGCGCCAGCAGCTTGTCTACAGGGGACACAGATACGCAGTATTTT. This sequence encodes CASSLSTGDTDTQYF.

The CDR3 nucleotides read TGTGCCAGCAGCTCAGGGGGCGTCGAAAAACTGTTTTTT. This gives the protein CASSSGGVEKLFF. The chain couples TRBV6-5 to TRBJ1-4, with TRBD1 identical over 8 bases. CDR1 and CDR2 (germline): MNHEY, SVGAGI. J lost 8 bases, V lost 6 bases, and 5 bases had no gene match. The CDR3 is 13 residues long.